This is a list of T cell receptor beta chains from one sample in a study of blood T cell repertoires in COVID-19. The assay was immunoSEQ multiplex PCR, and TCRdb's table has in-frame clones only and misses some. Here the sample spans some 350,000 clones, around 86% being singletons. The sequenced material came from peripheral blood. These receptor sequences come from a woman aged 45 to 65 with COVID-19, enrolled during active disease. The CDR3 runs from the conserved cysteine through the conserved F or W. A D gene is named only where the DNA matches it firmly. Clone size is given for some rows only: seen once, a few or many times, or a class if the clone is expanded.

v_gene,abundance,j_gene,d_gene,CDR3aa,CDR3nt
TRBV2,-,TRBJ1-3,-,CASSADSYSGNTIYF,TGTGCCAGCAGTGCAGACAGTTACTCTGGAAACACCATATATTTT
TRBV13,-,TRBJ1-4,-,CASSLYPGVATNEKLFF,TGTGCCAGCAGCTTATATCCAGGGGTTGCAACTAATGAAAAACTGTTTTTT
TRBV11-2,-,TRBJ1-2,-,CASSLEGGARRGYTF,TGTGCCAGCAGCTTAGAGGGTGGGGCCAGACGCGGCTACACCTTC
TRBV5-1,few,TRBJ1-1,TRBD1,CASSWADRLNTEAFF,TGCGCCAGCAGCTGGGCGGACAGGTTGAACACTGAAGCTTTCTTT
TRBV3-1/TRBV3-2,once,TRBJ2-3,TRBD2,CASSHSLGSGASTDTQYF,TGTGCCAGCAGCCACAGTCTGGGGAGCGGGGCCAGCACAGATACGCAGTATTTT
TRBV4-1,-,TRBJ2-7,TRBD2,CASSQDNPRTSGTGHEQYF,TGCGCCAGCAGCCAAGATAACCCCCGGACTAGCGGGACAGGGCACGAGCAGTACTTC
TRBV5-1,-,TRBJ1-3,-,CASSLAGLDSGNTIYF,TGCGCCAGCAGCTTGGCCGGACTGGACTCTGGAAACACCATATATTTT
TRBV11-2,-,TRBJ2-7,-,CASSLVGVAIGSYEQYF,TGTGCCAGCAGCTTAGTCGGGGTAGCGATAGGCTCCTACGAGCAGTACTTC
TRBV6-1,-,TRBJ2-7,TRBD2,CASSEVGGVGEQYF,TGTGCCAGCAGTGAAGTGGGGGGGGTTGGGGAGCAGTACTTC
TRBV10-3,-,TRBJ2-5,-,CAISQGDKRTQYF,TGTGCCATCAGTCAGGGTGACAAGAGAACCCAGTACTTC
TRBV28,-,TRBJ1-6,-,CASSSPRDISYNSPLHF,TGTGCCAGCAGTTCACCCCGGGACATCTCCTATAATTCACCCCTCCACTTT
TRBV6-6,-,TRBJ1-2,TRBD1,CASSYVPRQGDGGYTF,TGTGCCAGCAGTTACGTACCCCGACAGGGGGATGGGGGCTACACCTTC
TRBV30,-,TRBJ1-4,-,CAWSVPGGRGKLFF,TGTGCCTGGAGTGTCCCGGGGGGCCGAGGAAAACTGTTTTTT
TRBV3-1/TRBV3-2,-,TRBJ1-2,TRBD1,CASSGRDRSAYGYTF,TGTGCCAGCAGCGGCCGGGACAGAAGCGCCTATGGCTACACCTTC
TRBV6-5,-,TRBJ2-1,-,CASSIGGSYNEQFF,TGTGCCAGCAGCATAGGGGGTTCCTACAATGAGCAGTTCTTC
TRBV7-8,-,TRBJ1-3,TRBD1,CASSSPGQGGNTIYF,TGTGCCAGCAGCTCCCCGGGACAGGGTGGAAACACCATATATTTT
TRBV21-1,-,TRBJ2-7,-,CASSKIPGQGTVRDEQYF,TGTGCCAGCAGCAAAATACCGGGACAGGGAACGGTCCGGGACGAGCAGTACTTC
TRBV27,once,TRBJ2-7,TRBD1,CASSFRDRGHEQYF,TGTGCCAGCAGTTTTAGGGACAGGGGTCACGAGCAGTACTTC
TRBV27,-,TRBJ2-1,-,CASSVTGISYNEQFF,TGTGCCAGCAGTGTCACAGGGATCTCCTACAATGAGCAGTTCTTC
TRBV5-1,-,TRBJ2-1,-,CASSAGELRGNEQFF,TGCGCCAGCAGCGCAGGGGAGTTACGGGGCAATGAGCAGTTCTTC
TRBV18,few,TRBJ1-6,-,CASSGGNSPLHF,TGTGCCAGCTCAGGGGGGAATTCACCCCTCCACTTT
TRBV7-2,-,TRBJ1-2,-,CASSSSFPVYGYTF,TGTGCCAGCAGCTCATCCTTCCCGGTGTATGGCTACACCTTC
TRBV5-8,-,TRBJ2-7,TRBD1,CASSAGTGPLGEQYF,TGTGCCAGCAGCGCCGGGACAGGGCCCTTAGGCGAGCAGTACTTC
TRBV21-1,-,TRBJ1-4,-,CASSYTSIPGGSEKLFF,TGTGCCAGCAGCTATACCTCGATCCCAGGGGGGAGTGAAAAACTGTTTTTT
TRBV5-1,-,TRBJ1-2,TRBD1,CASSEATGDSSYGYTF,TGCGCCAGCAGCGAAGCCACAGGGGACTCATCCTATGGCTACACCTTC
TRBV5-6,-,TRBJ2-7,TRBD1,CASSSQTGSYEQYF,TGTGCCAGCAGCTCACAGACAGGGTCCTACGAGCAGTACTTC
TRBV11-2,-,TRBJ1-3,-,CASSWSDGISGNTIYF,TGTGCCAGCAGCTGGTCGGACGGGATCTCTGGAAACACCATATATTTT
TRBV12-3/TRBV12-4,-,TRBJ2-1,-,CASTAVYNEQFF,TGTGCCAGCACGGCGGTTTACAATGAGCAGTTCTTC
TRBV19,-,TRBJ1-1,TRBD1,CASNDRGLTEAFF,TGTGCCAGTAATGACAGGGGGCTGACTGAAGCTTTCTTT
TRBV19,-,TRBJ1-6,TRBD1,CASRTGPVPLHF,TGTGCCAGTCGGACAGGACCAGTTCCCCTCCACTTT
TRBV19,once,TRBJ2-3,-,CASSVTGTRDVGF,TGTGCCAGTAGTGTGACAGGAACACGGGACGTGGGGTTT
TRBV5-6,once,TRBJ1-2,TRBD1,CASSLVTGFSMNGYTF,TGTGCCAGCAGCTTGGTGACAGGGTTTAGTATGAATGGCTACACCTTC
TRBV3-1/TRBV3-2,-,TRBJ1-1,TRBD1,CASSHVGQGIAEAFF,TGTGCCAGCAGCCATGTCGGACAGGGTATCGCTGAAGCTTTCTTT
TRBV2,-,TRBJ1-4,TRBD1,CASSEAGAGGEKLFF,TGTGCCAGCAGTGAAGCAGGGGCAGGGGGCGAAAAACTGTTTTTT
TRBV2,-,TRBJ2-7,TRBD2,CASGYALTSGTYEQYF,TGTGCCAGCGGGTACGCCCTGACTAGCGGGACCTACGAGCAGTACTTC
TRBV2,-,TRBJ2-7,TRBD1,CASSEGDRVAYEQYF,TGTGCCAGCAGTGAAGGGGACAGGGTTGCCTACGAGCAGTACTTC
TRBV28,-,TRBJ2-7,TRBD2,CASSLPTLAGVSYEQYF,TGTGCCAGCAGTTTGCCCACTCTAGCGGGAGTTTCCTACGAGCAGTACTTC